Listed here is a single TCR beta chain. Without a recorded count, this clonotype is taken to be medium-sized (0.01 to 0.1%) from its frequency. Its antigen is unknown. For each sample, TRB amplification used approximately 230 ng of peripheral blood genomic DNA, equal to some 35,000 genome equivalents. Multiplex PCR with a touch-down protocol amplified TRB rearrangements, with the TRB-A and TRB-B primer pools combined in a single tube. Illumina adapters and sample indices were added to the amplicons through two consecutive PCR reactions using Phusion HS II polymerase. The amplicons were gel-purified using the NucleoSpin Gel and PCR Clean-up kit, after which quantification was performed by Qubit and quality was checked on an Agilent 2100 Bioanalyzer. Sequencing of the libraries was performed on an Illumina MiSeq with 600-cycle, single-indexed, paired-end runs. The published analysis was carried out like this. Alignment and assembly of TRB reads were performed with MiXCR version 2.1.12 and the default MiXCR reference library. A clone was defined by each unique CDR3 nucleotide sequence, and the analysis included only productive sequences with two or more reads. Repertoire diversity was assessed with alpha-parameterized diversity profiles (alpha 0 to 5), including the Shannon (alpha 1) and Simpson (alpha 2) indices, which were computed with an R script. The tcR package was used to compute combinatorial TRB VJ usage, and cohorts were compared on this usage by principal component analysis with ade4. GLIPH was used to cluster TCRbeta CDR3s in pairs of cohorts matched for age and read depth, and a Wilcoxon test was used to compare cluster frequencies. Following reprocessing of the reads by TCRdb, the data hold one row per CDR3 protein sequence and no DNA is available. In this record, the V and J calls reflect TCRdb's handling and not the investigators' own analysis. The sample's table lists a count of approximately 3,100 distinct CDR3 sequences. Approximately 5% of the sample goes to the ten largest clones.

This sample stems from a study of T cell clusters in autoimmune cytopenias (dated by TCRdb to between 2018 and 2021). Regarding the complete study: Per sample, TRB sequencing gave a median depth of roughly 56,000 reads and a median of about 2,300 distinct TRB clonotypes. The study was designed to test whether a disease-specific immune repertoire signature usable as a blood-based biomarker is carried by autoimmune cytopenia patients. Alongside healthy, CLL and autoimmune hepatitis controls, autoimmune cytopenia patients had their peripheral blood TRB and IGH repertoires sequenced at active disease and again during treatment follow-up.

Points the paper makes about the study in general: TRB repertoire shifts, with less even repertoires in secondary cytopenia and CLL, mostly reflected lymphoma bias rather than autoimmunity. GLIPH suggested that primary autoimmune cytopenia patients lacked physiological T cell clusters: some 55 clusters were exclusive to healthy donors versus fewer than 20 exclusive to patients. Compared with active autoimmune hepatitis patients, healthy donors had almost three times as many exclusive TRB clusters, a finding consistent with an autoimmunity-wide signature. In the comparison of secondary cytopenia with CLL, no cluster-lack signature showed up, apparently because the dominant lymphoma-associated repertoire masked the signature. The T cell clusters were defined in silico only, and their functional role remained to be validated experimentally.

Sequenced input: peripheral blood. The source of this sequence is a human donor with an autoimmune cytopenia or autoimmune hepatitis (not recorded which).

For the CDR3, the sequence is CASSYGDRDGGYTF. Here the chain combines TRBV6-2 or TRBV6-3 and TRBJ1-2; the D call of TRBD1 rests on TCRdb alone, since no DNA is present to check it. The germline V gene encodes CDR1 MNHEY and CDR2 SVGEGT. CDR3 length: 14 amino acids, cysteine to phenylalanine. No coding sequence is recorded.